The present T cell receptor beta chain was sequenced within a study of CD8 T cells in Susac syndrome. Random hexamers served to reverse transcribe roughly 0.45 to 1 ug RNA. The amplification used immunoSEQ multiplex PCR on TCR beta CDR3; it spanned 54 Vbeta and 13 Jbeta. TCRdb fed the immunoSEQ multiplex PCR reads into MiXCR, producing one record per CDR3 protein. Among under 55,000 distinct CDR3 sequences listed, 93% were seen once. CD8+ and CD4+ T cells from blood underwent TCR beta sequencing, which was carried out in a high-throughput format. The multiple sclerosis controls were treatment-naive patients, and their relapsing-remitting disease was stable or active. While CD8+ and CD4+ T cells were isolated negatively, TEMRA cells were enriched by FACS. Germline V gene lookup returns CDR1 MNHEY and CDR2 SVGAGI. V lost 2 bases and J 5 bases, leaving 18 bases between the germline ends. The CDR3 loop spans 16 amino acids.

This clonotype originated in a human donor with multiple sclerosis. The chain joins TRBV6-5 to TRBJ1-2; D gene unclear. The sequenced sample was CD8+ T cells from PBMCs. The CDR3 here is CASSYGKRALRYGYTF. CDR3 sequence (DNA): TGTGCCAGCAGTTACGGAAAAAGAGCCCTTCGGTATGGCTACACCTTC.